The sequence of this TCR beta chain was determined in a study of blood T cell repertoires in COVID-19. Whole-study context: The samples span acute and convalescent COVID-19 from the United States, Italy and Spain. Nucleic acid was either cDNA or gDNA, and it came from T cells, B-cell-depleted T cells, or PBMCs.

Per germline, CDR1 WNHNN and CDR2 SYGVQD (reference sequence). Germline trimming cut 2 bases from V and 4 bases from J; bases unmatched to any gene: 8. CDR3 length: 18 residues. Original handling: Nucleated cell counts were estimated from reference gene primer amplification. Sequenced by immunoSEQ multiplex PCR; TCRdb stores in-frame clones only, minus some. V and J calls plus clone size are reproduced from that table; the DNA served to infer D and trimming. Altogether tens of thousands of clones are present, around 87% being singletons, with the ten largest covering about 9.4%. This clone was detected once.

The receptor's source is a man of 80 years or more with active COVID-19. The rearrangement joins TRBV10-1 to TRBJ2-3; TRBD2 matches at 14 bases. Sequenced material: peripheral blood. The CDR3: CASSEDGLAGGVADTQYF. CDR3 bases: TGCGCCAGCAGTGAGGATGGACTAGCGGGAGGAGTCGCAGATACGCAGTATTTT.